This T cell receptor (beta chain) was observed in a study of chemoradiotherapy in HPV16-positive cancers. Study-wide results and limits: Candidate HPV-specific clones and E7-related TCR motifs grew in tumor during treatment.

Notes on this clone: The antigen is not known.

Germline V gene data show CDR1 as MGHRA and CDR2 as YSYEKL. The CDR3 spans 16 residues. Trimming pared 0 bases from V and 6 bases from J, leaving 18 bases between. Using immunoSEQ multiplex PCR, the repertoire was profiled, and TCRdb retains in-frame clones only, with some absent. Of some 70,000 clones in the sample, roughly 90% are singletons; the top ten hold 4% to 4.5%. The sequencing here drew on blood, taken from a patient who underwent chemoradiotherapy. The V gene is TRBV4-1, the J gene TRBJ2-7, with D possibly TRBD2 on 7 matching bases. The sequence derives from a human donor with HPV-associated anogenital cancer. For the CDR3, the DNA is TGCGCCAGCAGCCAAGATAGGGGGGGTGTAGGACGCGAGCAGTACTTC. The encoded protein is CASSQDRGGVGREQYF.